These T cell receptor beta chains were read from a single sample in a study of identical twins. One entry per CDR3 protein results from TCRdb running MiXCR on the 5' RACE reads. The table records over 250,000 distinct CDR3 sequences, roughly 10% of them present only once. These data also featured in a second study, about yellow fever vaccine responses in identical twins.

The sequenced sample consisted of CD8+ T cells sorted from blood. These receptors all come from a woman aged 18-29 years in good health. CDR3s include the opening cysteine and the closing phenylalanine or tryptophan. D genes are given only for firm matches. Clone sizes are given selectively: once, few, many, or a class where the clone is expanded.

CDR3aa | CDR3nt | j_gene | v_gene | d_gene | abundance
CASSDNGAGLYNEQFF | TGTGCCAGCAGCGACAATGGGGCGGGGCTATACAATGAGCAGTTCTTC | TRBJ2-1 | TRBV11-2 | NA | many
CASVLGTLDEQFF | TGCGCCAGCGTCCTCGGGACTCTCGATGAGCAGTTCTTC | TRBJ2-1 | TRBV10-2 | NA | many
CASTSERGGDEKLFF | TGTGCCAGCACGTCCGAACGGGGGGGAGATGAAAAACTGTTTTTT | TRBJ1-4 | TRBV7-9 | NA | many
CSGLWVAEQYF | TGCAGCGGATTGTGGGTCGCCGAGCAGTACTTC | TRBJ2-7 | TRBV29-1 | NA | NA
CASTQSAGNEQYF | TGTGCCAGCACCCAGTCGGCGGGGAACGAGCAGTACTTC | TRBJ2-7 | TRBV27 | NA | few
CASSHQPDREVNEQFF | TGCGCCAGCAGCCACCAACCGGACAGGGAGGTCAATGAGCAGTTCTTC | TRBJ2-1 | TRBV4-1 | TRBD1 | many
CASSFQAAYEQYF | TGTGCCAGCAGCTTTCAGGCTGCCTACGAGCAGTACTTC | TRBJ2-7 | TRBV5-6 | NA | few
CSVVWGLENEQYF | TGCAGCGTTGTTTGGGGGTTGGAAAACGAGCAGTACTTC | TRBJ2-7 | TRBV29-1 | NA | many
CATITRAGGPTDTQYF | TGTGCCACCATAACTCGCGCGGGGGGGCCAACAGATACGCAGTATTTT | TRBJ2-3 | TRBV10-3 | TRBD2 | NA
CASSAIPREQFF | TGTGCCAGCAGTGCCATTCCGCGGGAGCAGTTCTTC | TRBJ2-1 | TRBV6-2/TRBV6-3 | NA | NA
CASSQIKGTEAFF | TGTGCCAGCTCACAGATTAAGGGCACTGAAGCTTTCTTT | TRBJ1-1 | TRBV18 | NA | many
CASSLELAPYEQYF | TGTGCCAGCAGCTTAGAACTAGCGCCCTACGAGCAGTACTTC | TRBJ2-7 | TRBV7-9 | TRBD2 | few
CASRGDLTEAFF | TGTGCCAGCAGGGGGGACTTAACTGAAGCTTTCTTT | TRBJ1-1 | TRBV28 | NA | many
CASGLEAGGVNEQFF | TGTGCCAGCGGTCTGGAAGCGGGAGGGGTCAATGAGCAGTTCTTC | TRBJ2-1 | TRBV4-2 | TRBD2 | few
CSVEGDSVESYEQYF | TGCAGCGTTGAAGGGGACTCGGTTGAGTCCTACGAGCAGTACTTC | TRBJ2-7 | TRBV29-1 | NA | many
CASRAGQRVNTEAFF | TGTGCCAGCAGAGCGGGTCAGAGGGTAAACACTGAAGCTTTCTTT | TRBJ1-1 | TRBV12-3/TRBV12-4 | NA | many
CASSPSLGLAGGHEQFF | TGTGCCAGCAGCCCCTCCTTGGGACTAGCGGGGGGGCATGAGCAGTTCTTC | TRBJ2-1 | TRBV7-9 | TRBD2 | few
CASKDVGLAGSTDTQYF | TGTGCCAGCAAAGATGTGGGACTAGCGGGTAGCACAGATACGCAGTATTTT | TRBJ2-3 | TRBV28 | TRBD2 | NA
CASSYGTGVGYTF | TGCGCCAGCAGCTACGGGACAGGGGTCGGCTACACCTTC | TRBJ1-2 | TRBV5-1 | TRBD1 | few
CASRKMNTEAFF | TGTGCCAGCAGGAAGATGAACACTGAAGCTTTCTTT | TRBJ1-1 | TRBV7-9 | NA | many
CATSDLLAGDRGTGELFF | TGTGCCACCAGTGATTTGTTAGCGGGAGATCGAGGCACCGGGGAGCTGTTTTTT | TRBJ2-2 | TRBV24-1 | TRBD2 | NA
CASSWEWDSSYEQYF | TGTGCCAGCAGCTGGGAGTGGGACAGCTCCTACGAGCAGTACTTC | TRBJ2-7 | TRBV7-2 | TRBD1 | NA
CASSPRDENTDTQYF | TGCGCCAGCAGCCCACGGGACGAAAACACAGATACGCAGTATTTT | TRBJ2-3 | TRBV4-1 | NA | few
CASNWEGHSYEQYF | TGCGCCAGCAATTGGGAGGGACACTCCTACGAGCAGTACTTC | TRBJ2-7 | TRBV10-2 | NA | NA
CASSRAGGSTDTQYF | TGTGCCAGCAGTCGAGCGGGGGGAAGCACAGATACGCAGTATTTT | TRBJ2-3 | TRBV6-4 | TRBD2 | NA
CASSTRTGSSYNEQFF | TGTGCCAGCAGTACGAGGACAGGGAGCTCCTACAATGAGCAGTTCTTC | TRBJ2-1 | TRBV28 | TRBD1 | few
CASSLVGDLRAQYF | TGTGCCAGCAGCTTAGTCGGAGACCTCAGGGCCCAGTACTTC | TRBJ2-5 | TRBV11-2 | NA | many
CASSYSAAGYLTEAFF | TGTGCCAGCAGTTACAGTGCGGCGGGATACCTCACTGAAGCTTTCTTT | TRBJ1-1 | TRBV6-5 | NA | NA
CASSLVGPGGELFF | TGTGCCAGCAGCTTAGTAGGTCCAGGAGGGGAGCTGTTTTTT | TRBJ2-2 | TRBV7-2 | NA | many